This entry lists 24 T cell receptor beta chains sequenced from one sample in a study of T-cell memory formation after mild COVID-19. TCRdb used MiXCR to reprocess the 5' RACE reads, holding one entry per CDR3 protein. The sample has approximately 560,000 distinct CDR3 sequences; approximately 15% are singletons. Sequencing was done on a sample of PBMCs or a T cell subset sorted from them (not recorded which). The receptors were sampled from an adult woman who had mild COVID-19 (a few samples of this study predate the infection). Cell type and time point are not known.

The rearrangement joins TRBV2 to TRBJ1-1; a weak D match, TRBD1 (5 bases). Trimming took 4 bases from V and 1 from J, leaving 7 bases between them. The CDR3 length is 13 residues. CDR1 is SNHLY, CDR2 FYNNEI, per germline. The CDR3 DNA reads TGTGCCAGCAGTGCACAGGAGAACACTGAAGCTTTCTTT. Amino acids: CASSAQENTEAFF. The full variable domain, rest sourced from reference TRBV2 and TRBJ1-1, is EPEVTQTPSHQVTQMGQEVILRCVPISNHLYFYWYRQILGQKVEFLVSFYNNEISEKSEIFDDQFSVERPDGSNFTLKIRSTKLEDSAMYFCASSAQENTEAFFGQGTRLTVV.

This clonotype was recorded a few times. The CDR3 spells CAWSGTSGRLYTDTQYF. The DNA for the CDR3 is TGTGCCTGGTCTGGGACTAGCGGGAGACTATACACAGATACGCAGTATTTT. The gene calls are TRBV30 and TRBJ2-3, with 14 bases matching TRBD2. The CDR3 length is 17 residues. J gave up 2 bases and V 5 bases, and 9 bases lay outside the gene matches. Germline-derived CDR1 and CDR2 are GTSNPN and SVGIG (reference sequence).

This clonotype was observed a single time. The CDR3: CAWSSGSFSYNEQFF. In DNA, the CDR3 is TGTGCCTGGTCTAGCGGGAGCTTCTCCTACAATGAGCAGTTCTTC. The chain is built from TRBV30 and TRBJ2-1, with 10 bases matching TRBD2. Per the germline V gene, CDR1 is GTSNPN and CDR2 is SVGIG (reference sequence). This CDR3 is built from 15 residues. The V gene end was trimmed by 5 bases and the J gene end by 0 bases; junction bases not matched to a gene: 4.

This chain joins TRBV7-9 and TRBJ1-3; tentative D call: TRBD1 (5 bases). The CDR3 runs to 14 residues. Trimming took off 3 bases at V and 2 bases at J, with 8 bases between the two ends. Germline V gene sequence: CDR1 SEHNR, CDR2 FQNEAQ (reference sequence). DNA for the CDR3: TGTGCCAGCAGCTTGGGACCACCTGGAAACACCATATATTTT. Protein sequence: CASSLGPPGNTIYF.

This clonotype was seen a handful of times. This chain joins TRBV5-1 and TRBJ1-2; TRBD1 aligns across 10 bases. This CDR3 spans 13 amino acids. J gave up 2 bases and V 7 bases, and 2 bases lay outside the gene matches. CDR1 SGHRS and CDR2 YFSETQ come from the germline V gene. The CDR3 is CASGTGANYGYTF. Written as DNA, the CDR3 is TGCGCCAGCGGGACAGGGGCGAACTATGGCTACACCTTC. Filled out from reference TRBV5-1 and TRBJ1-2, the complete variable domain reads KAGVTQTPRYLIKTRGQQVTLSCSPISGHRSVSWYQQTPGQGLQFLFEYFSETQRNKGNFPGRFSGRQFSNSRSEMNVSTLELGDSALYLCASGTGANYGYTFGSGTRLTVV.

With regard to this clonotype: Germline and junction disagree at one end, which may indicate a read error. V usage is TRBV20-1 and J usage is TRBJ1-1, with TRBD1 identical over 8 bases. The germline V gene encodes CDR1 DFQATT and CDR2 SNEGSKA (reference sequence). This CDR3 comprises 15 residues. Here the CDR3 reads CSAIPPGGWNTEASF. In DNA, the CDR3 is TGCAGTGCTATCCCGCCAGGGGGCTGGAACACTGAAGCTTCCTTT.

This clonotype was recorded a few times. This chain connects TRBV3-1 to TRBJ1-2; D gene unclear. Germline loops: CDR1 LGHDT, CDR2 YNNKEL (reference sequence). The CDR3 spans 13 residues. Trimming removed 3 bases at V and 0 bases at J, with 5 bases between. CDR3 nucleotides: TGTGCCAGCAGCCATCATACTAACTATGGCTACACCTTC. It is translated as CASSHHTNYGYTF.

The chain uses TRBV9 and TRBJ1-1; TRBD1 is a possible D gene (6 bases). Trimming removed 4 bases from V and 3 bases from J, with 16 bases in between. The CDR3 sequence is 15 residues long. Germline V lookup: CDR1 SGDLS, CDR2 YYNGEE. DNA of the CDR3: TGTGCCAGCAGCCCAACACAGGGTACGGACACTGAAGCTTTCTTT. Protein product: CASSPTQGTDTEAFF.

This clonotype was seen a handful of times. The V and J genes are TRBV15 and TRBJ2-7; no firm D call. Germline values: CDR1 LNHNV, CDR2 YYDKDF (reference sequence). The ends were cut back, 0 bases at V and 4 bases at J, with 4 bases in the middle. The CDR3 extends over 12 amino acids. CDR3 residues: CATSRDVYEQYF. The CDR3 DNA sequence: TGTGCCACCAGCAGAGATGTTTACGAGCAGTACTTC.

This clonotype was seen a few times. The chain is built from TRBV11-3 and TRBJ2-1, with D unresolved. The CDR3 consists of 15 residues. Trimming took 5 bases from V and 7 from J, leaving 18 bases between them. Germline CDR1 is SGHNT and CDR2 is YENEEA. The CDR3, as DNA: TGTGCCAGCAGCCCTTTCCAAAATGCACAGAATGAGCAGTTCTTC. Its translation: CASSPFQNAQNEQFF. Supplemented by reference TRBV11-3 and TRBJ2-1, the full variable domain reads EAGVVQSPRYKIIEKKQPVAFWCNPISGHNTLYWYLQNLGQGPELLIRYENEEAVDDSQLPKDRFSAERLKGVDSTLKIQPAELGDSAVYLCASSPFQNAQNEQFFGPGTRLTVL.

This chain links TRBV5-1 with TRBJ2-7; 9 nucleotides agree with TRBD1. V was clipped by 3 bases and J by 5 bases; unmatched bases: 6. The germline CDR1 and CDR2 sequences are SGHRS and YFSETQ. CDR3 size: 14 residues. CDR3 region: CASSSRTGDDEQYF. For the CDR3, the DNA is TGCGCCAGCAGCTCCCGGACAGGGGACGACGAGCAGTACTTC.

V usage is TRBV2 and J usage is TRBJ2-7; the match to TRBD1 covers 8 bases. The trim removed 2 bases at V and 5 bases at J, leaving 11 bases unmatched. Germline assignment: CDR1 SNHLY and CDR2 FYNNEI. CDR3 length: 16 residues. CDR3 residues: CASSEIGRTGSDEQYF. Here the CDR3 DNA reads TGTGCCAGCAGTGAAATTGGTAGGACAGGGTCCGACGAGCAGTACTTC. Full variable domain (missing parts from reference TRBV2 and TRBJ2-7): EPEVTQTPSHQVTQMGQEVILRCVPISNHLYFYWYRQILGQKVEFLVSFYNNEISEKSEIFDDQFSVERPDGSNFTLKIRSTKLEDSAMYFCASSEIGRTGSDEQYFGPGTRLTVT.

The genes are TRBV4-1 and TRBJ2-3; D may be TRBD1 (6 bases). The CDR3 runs 16 residues. Trimming left V 1 base short and J 0 bases short, with 11 bases between. The germline V gene has CDR1 MGHRA and CDR2 YSYEKL. CDR3 nucleotide sequence: TGCGCCAGCAGCCAAGGGGACATCGATAGCACAGATACGCAGTATTTT. Its protein is CASSQGDIDSTDTQYF.

V gene TRBV20-1 combines with J gene TRBJ2-5; no clear D. Germline CDR1 reads DFQATT; CDR2 reads SNEGSKA (reference sequence). CDR3 length: 13 amino acids. V was clipped by 8 bases and J by 1 base, with 14 bases between them. The CDR3 spells CSSQDAGQETQYF. The CDR3, as DNA: TGCAGTTCCCAGGATGCAGGCCAAGAGACCCAGTACTTC.

This clonotype was detected a few times. V and J are TRBV6-6 and TRBJ1-2; 9 bases line up with TRBD1. Germline V CDR1 and CDR2: MNHNY, SVGAGI (reference sequence). This CDR3 has 12 residues. The V and J ends lost 9 bases and 8 bases, in that order; junction bases with no gene match: 7. The CDR3 reads CASTGGGEGYTF. CDR3 coding DNA: TGTGCCAGTACAGGGGGCGGAGAAGGCTACACCTTC.

The chain joins TRBV20-1 to TRBJ2-7; D remains ambiguous. The CDR3 contains 15 residues. With 0 bases removed from V and 1 base from J, the gap between germline ends came to 13 bases. Per germline, CDR1 DFQATT and CDR2 SNEGSKA (reference sequence). CDR3 nucleotide sequence: TGCAGTGCTAGAGATCGCACGGAGCCTTCCTACGAGCAGTACTTC. Amino acids: CSARDRTEPSYEQYF.

V is TRBV24-1 and J is TRBJ2-1; D not resolved. Trimming left V 5 bases short and J 4 bases short, with 5 bases between. CDR1 and CDR2 from the germline V gene are KGHDR and SFDVKD. There are 12 residues in the CDR3. The CDR3 nucleotides are TGTGCCACCAGTGCTTTTTACAATGAGCAGTTCTTC. It is translated as CATSAFYNEQFF.

This sequence joins TRBV12-3 or TRBV12-4 and TRBJ1-4; 8 positions match TRBD1. The CDR3 runs to 18 residues. After removal of 1 base from V and 7 bases from J, the junction contained 14 bases not matched to a gene. In nucleotides, the CDR3 is TGTGCCAGCAGTTTAGAGGGGACAGGTTCTTTGGGCGGTGAAAAACTGTTTTTT. Amino acids: CASSLEGTGSLGGEKLFF.

This clonotype has only a few counts. V is TRBV2 and J is TRBJ1-2; D possibly corresponds to TRBD1 (5 bases). V gave up 4 bases and J gave up 0 bases, with 12 bases separating them. The CDR3 runs to 15 residues. Germline loops: CDR1 SNHLY, CDR2 FYNNEI. CDR3 coding DNA: TGTGCCAGCAGTGCGCAGGGCCTCTCTAACTATGGCTACACCTTC. It specifies CASSAQGLSNYGYTF.

The table lists this clonotype with a few counts. The rearrangement uses TRBV2 and TRBJ2-7; D might be TRBD1 (5 bases). V was pared by 2 bases and J by 2 bases, with 13 bases between. The CDR3 length is 15 residues. Germline CDR1 SNHLY, CDR2 FYNNEI. The CDR3 DNA sequence: TGTGCCAGCAGTGAATACTCAGGGCTTGCCTACGAGCAGTACTTC. Encoded protein: CASSEYSGLAYEQYF.

The genes are TRBV5-6 and TRBJ2-7; D remains ambiguous. CDR3 length equals 14 residues. Germline V CDR1 and CDR2: SGHDT, YYEEEE. The V end was cut by 0 bases, the J end by 2 bases, with 9 bases between. CDR3 sequence reads: CASSLGGSTYEQYF. As DNA, the CDR3 is TGTGCCAGCAGCTTGGGGGGTTCTACCTACGAGCAGTACTTC.

The chain uses TRBV20-1 and TRBJ1-5; D is uncertain. The CDR3 extends over 14 amino acids. Trimming removed 5 bases from V and 1 base from J, with 12 bases in between. Germline V gene lookup returns CDR1 DFQATT and CDR2 SNEGSKA (reference sequence). In DNA, the CDR3 is TGCAGTGCTCCATCTCCCCGAAGCAATCAGCCCCAGCATTTT. As protein: CSAPSPRSNQPQHF.

This clonotype was detected a few times. DNA of the CDR3: TGTGCCAGCAGTTCCACATATAACTATGGCTACACCTTC. Translated: CASSSTYNYGYTF. The chain has TRBV12-3 or TRBV12-4 and TRBJ1-2; D is ambiguous. The CDR3 is 13 residues long. Trimming took off 4 bases at V and 1 base at J, with 7 bases between the two ends.

The chain recombines TRBV4-3 with TRBJ2-7, with 10 bases that match TRBD1. CDR1 and CDR2 (germline): LGHNA, YSLEER. This CDR3 comprises 16 residues. V was clipped by 3 bases and J by 3 bases; unmatched bases: 8. The DNA of the CDR3 is TGCGCCAGCAGCCAGGTACCGGGACAGGGGTTCTACGAGCAGTACTTC. Protein: CASSQVPGQGFYEQYF.